A selection of T cell receptor beta chains follows, all from one sample in a study of blood T cell repertoires in COVID-19. Profiled with immunoSEQ multiplex PCR; TCRdb holds only in-frame clones, not every one. The repertoire has under 300,000 clones, 80% to 90% of them found once; the top ten carry approximately 10%. Sequencing was performed on peripheral blood. The origin of the receptors is a woman aged 70 to 79 with acute or convalescent COVID-19. The CDR3 runs from the conserved cysteine through the conserved F or W. Fields, in order: V gene, clone size, D gene, J gene, CDR3 DNA, CDR3 protein. A D gene is named only where the DNA matches it firmly. Size values are once, few and many counts, or a class for expanded clones, and some rows have none.

v_call: TRBV29-1; clone_size: NA; d_call: TRBD1; j_call: TRBJ1-1; cdr3_nt: TGCAGCGTTGAAGATCCTAGGGCAGGGGGCCTGTTAAGGAACACTGAAGCTTTCTTT; cdr3_aa: CSVEDPRAGGLLRNTEAFF
v_call: TRBV27; clone_size: NA; d_call: NA; j_call: TRBJ2-2; cdr3_nt: TGTGCCAGCAGTGGGGCCAACACCGGGGAGCTGTTTTTT; cdr3_aa: CASSGANTGELFF
v_call: TRBV18; clone_size: NA; d_call: NA; j_call: TRBJ2-5; cdr3_nt: TGTGCCAGCGCCCCGTCCCAGGCGGAGACCCAGTACTTC; cdr3_aa: CASAPSQAETQYF
v_call: TRBV5-1; clone_size: NA; d_call: NA; j_call: TRBJ2-7; cdr3_nt: TGCGCCAGCAGCTACCTTACGACGGAGTCCTACGAGCAGTACTTC; cdr3_aa: CASSYLTTESYEQYF
v_call: TRBV5-4; clone_size: NA; d_call: TRBD2; j_call: TRBJ2-2; cdr3_nt: TGTGCCAGCAGCTCGGGACTAGCGGGGGGCACCGGGGAGCTGTTTTTT; cdr3_aa: CASSSGLAGGTGELFF
v_call: TRBV12-2; clone_size: NA; d_call: NA; j_call: TRBJ1-2; cdr3_nt: TGTGCAAGTCGCTTACCCTGGCACGGGAGAAGAGCCAACTATGGCTACACCTTC; cdr3_aa: CASRLPWHGRRANYGYTF
v_call: TRBV27; clone_size: NA; d_call: NA; j_call: TRBJ1-1; cdr3_nt: TGTGCCAGCATCCCCTACGAGGGTTCTGAAGCTTTCTTT; cdr3_aa: CASIPYEGSEAFF
v_call: TRBV19; clone_size: NA; d_call: NA; j_call: TRBJ1-2; cdr3_nt: TGTGCCAGTAGTACTCGGGACATATTCTATGGCTACACCTTC; cdr3_aa: CASSTRDIFYGYTF
v_call: TRBV2; clone_size: NA; d_call: NA; j_call: TRBJ2-5; cdr3_nt: TGTGCCAGCAGTGAAGGCGGGGAAGAGACCCAGTACTTC; cdr3_aa: CASSEGGEETQYF
v_call: TRBV5-1; clone_size: NA; d_call: TRBD1; j_call: TRBJ1-1; cdr3_nt: TGCGCCAGCAGCGTACAGGGGGGGAACACTGAAGCTTTCTTT; cdr3_aa: CASSVQGGNTEAFF
v_call: TRBV19; clone_size: NA; d_call: TRBD2; j_call: TRBJ2-1; cdr3_nt: TGTGCCAGTAGTAGTAGCGGGGCCGACTCCTACAATGAGCAGTTCTTC; cdr3_aa: CASSSSGADSYNEQFF
v_call: TRBV13; clone_size: once; d_call: TRBD1; j_call: TRBJ2-1; cdr3_nt: TGTGCCAGCAGCCCTACTGCCGGGACAGGGGGCAATGAGCAGTTCTTC; cdr3_aa: CASSPTAGTGGNEQFF
v_call: TRBV4-1; clone_size: NA; d_call: NA; j_call: TRBJ1-5; cdr3_nt: TGCGCCAGCAGCCAACGGAACAGGAGAGATCAGCCCCAGCATTTT; cdr3_aa: CASSQRNRRDQPQHF
v_call: TRBV18; clone_size: NA; d_call: NA; j_call: TRBJ1-1; cdr3_nt: TGTGCCAGCTCATCTAACTTGAACACTGAAGCTTTCTTT; cdr3_aa: CASSSNLNTEAFF
v_call: TRBV5-4; clone_size: NA; d_call: NA; j_call: TRBJ2-7; cdr3_nt: TGTGCCAGCAGCCACTCCACCACAGGTATGAACGAGCAGTACTTC; cdr3_aa: CASSHSTTGMNEQYF
v_call: TRBV28; clone_size: NA; d_call: NA; j_call: TRBJ1-2; cdr3_nt: TGTGCCAGCAGAGGCGGGGGGCTCAGTGGCTACACCTTC; cdr3_aa: CASRGGGLSGYTF
v_call: TRBV5-1; clone_size: NA; d_call: TRBD1; j_call: TRBJ1-2; cdr3_nt: TGCGCCAGCATCCCAATGCCGGGACAGACATATGGCTACACCTTC; cdr3_aa: CASIPMPGQTYGYTF
v_call: TRBV11-2; clone_size: NA; d_call: NA; j_call: TRBJ2-3; cdr3_nt: TGTGCCAGCAGCCAATCTACGAGCACAGATACGCAGTATTTT; cdr3_aa: CASSQSTSTDTQYF
v_call: TRBV4-1; clone_size: once; d_call: NA; j_call: TRBJ2-1; cdr3_nt: TGCGCCAGCAGCCGGGCCAGCTCCTACAATGAGCAGTTCTTC; cdr3_aa: CASSRASSYNEQFF
v_call: TRBV9; clone_size: NA; d_call: NA; j_call: TRBJ2-3; cdr3_nt: TGTGCCAGCAACCGGACCCGACAGGCCCCCGGGGCGGATACGCAGTATTTT; cdr3_aa: CASNRTRQAPGADTQYF
v_call: TRBV10-3; clone_size: NA; d_call: TRBD2; j_call: TRBJ2-1; cdr3_nt: TGTGCCATCAGTGTACGGGGGACTAGCGGGGGCTCCTACAATGAGCAGTTCTTC; cdr3_aa: CAISVRGTSGGSYNEQFF
v_call: TRBV3-1/TRBV3-2; clone_size: NA; d_call: TRBD1; j_call: TRBJ2-5; cdr3_nt: TGTGCCAGCAGCCAGAACACCCGGGACAGCGAGACCCAGTACTTC; cdr3_aa: CASSQNTRDSETQYF
v_call: TRBV4-1; clone_size: NA; d_call: NA; j_call: TRBJ1-2; cdr3_nt: TGCGCCAGCAGCCAAGGCCAATGGGGCTTAAACTATGGCTACACCTTC; cdr3_aa: CASSQGQWGLNYGYTF
v_call: TRBV7-9; clone_size: once; d_call: NA; j_call: TRBJ2-1; cdr3_nt: TGTGCCAGCAGCCCAACAGGGTCACCCTACAATGAGCAGTTCTTC; cdr3_aa: CASSPTGSPYNEQFF
v_call: TRBV12-3/TRBV12-4; clone_size: few; d_call: NA; j_call: TRBJ2-7; cdr3_nt: TGTGCCAGCAGTTCTGGCAGGGCGTGGGAGCAGTACTTC; cdr3_aa: CASSSGRAWEQYF
v_call: TRBV3-1/TRBV3-2; clone_size: NA; d_call: TRBD2; j_call: TRBJ2-1; cdr3_nt: TGTGCCAGCAGCCAGGGGCTAGCGGGGGGCCCGGGGCAGTTCTTC; cdr3_aa: CASSQGLAGGPGQFF
v_call: TRBV6-5; clone_size: NA; d_call: TRBD1; j_call: TRBJ2-7; cdr3_nt: TGTGCCAGCAGTCCCTCGGGGACAGGAGTCTACGAGCAGTACTTC; cdr3_aa: CASSPSGTGVYEQYF
v_call: TRBV18; clone_size: NA; d_call: TRBD1; j_call: TRBJ1-5; cdr3_nt: TGTGCCAGCTCACCTGCGGACAGGGCGAAGCCCCAGCATTTT; cdr3_aa: CASSPADRAKPQHF
v_call: TRBV6-6; clone_size: NA; d_call: NA; j_call: TRBJ1-5; cdr3_nt: TGTGCCAGCAGTTCCCTGGCTAGCAATCAGCCCCAGCATTTT; cdr3_aa: CASSSLASNQPQHF
v_call: TRBV11-3; clone_size: NA; d_call: TRBD1; j_call: TRBJ2-7; cdr3_nt: TGTGCCAGCAGCCTCGCACAGGGGGCGAGGCAGTACTTC; cdr3_aa: CASSLAQGARQYF
v_call: TRBV4-1; clone_size: NA; d_call: TRBD2; j_call: TRBJ2-1; cdr3_nt: TGCGCCAGCAGCCAAGTAGGCCCCGGGGAGCGGGGGGGCGGCAATGAGCAGTTCTTC; cdr3_aa: CASSQVGPGERGGGNEQFF
v_call: TRBV5-5; clone_size: NA; d_call: NA; j_call: TRBJ1-1; cdr3_nt: TGTGCCAGCAGCTTGGCGGGGAAGAGAGACGCTTTCTTT; cdr3_aa: CASSLAGKRDAFF
v_call: TRBV19; clone_size: NA; d_call: TRBD1; j_call: TRBJ1-2; cdr3_nt: TGTGCCAGTAGTACTCTGATAGGGCAGGGGGCGAGAGGCTACACCTTC; cdr3_aa: CASSTLIGQGARGYTF
v_call: TRBV9; clone_size: NA; d_call: TRBD1; j_call: TRBJ2-1; cdr3_nt: TGTGCCAGCAGCGGAGGGACAGGGTACGGTGAGCAGTTCTTC; cdr3_aa: CASSGGTGYGEQFF
v_call: TRBV14; clone_size: NA; d_call: NA; j_call: TRBJ2-2; cdr3_nt: TGTGCCAGCAGCCCCCGACTCTTGAACACCGGGGAGCTGTTTTTT; cdr3_aa: CASSPRLLNTGELFF
v_call: TRBV5-1; clone_size: NA; d_call: TRBD1; j_call: TRBJ2-7; cdr3_nt: TGCGCCAGCAGATTAGGGACAGCGGAAGGTAGCGAGCAGTACTTC; cdr3_aa: CASRLGTAEGSEQYF
v_call: TRBV3-1/TRBV3-2; clone_size: NA; d_call: NA; j_call: TRBJ2-7; cdr3_nt: TGTGCCAGCAGCCTGAGAGCCCGGTTACAAGGGGACGAGCAGTACTTC; cdr3_aa: CASSLRARLQGDEQYF
v_call: TRBV19; clone_size: NA; d_call: TRBD1; j_call: TRBJ1-5; cdr3_nt: TGTGCCAGTAGGTGGACAGGGGACCAGCCCCAGCATTTT; cdr3_aa: CASRWTGDQPQHF
v_call: TRBV28; clone_size: NA; d_call: TRBD1; j_call: TRBJ2-7; cdr3_nt: TGTGCCAGCAGACCCCCGGGACAGGGAGGAGAGCAGTACTTC; cdr3_aa: CASRPPGQGGEQYF
v_call: TRBV19; clone_size: NA; d_call: NA; j_call: TRBJ1-1; cdr3_nt: TGTGCCAGTAGTGTCGGGTTTCACGCGAACACTGAAGCTTTCTTT; cdr3_aa: CASSVGFHANTEAFF
v_call: TRBV4-1; clone_size: once; d_call: TRBD2; j_call: TRBJ2-3; cdr3_nt: TGCGCCAGCACCACGGGGGGGTCCCCCCTATTACCCCCGAACACAGATACGCAGTATTTT; cdr3_aa: CASTTGGSPLLPPNTDTQYF
v_call: TRBV6-5; clone_size: few; d_call: NA; j_call: TRBJ1-5; cdr3_nt: TGTGCCAGCAGAGCCCCTAATCAGCCCCAGCATTTT; cdr3_aa: CASRAPNQPQHF
v_call: TRBV5-4; clone_size: NA; d_call: TRBD2; j_call: TRBJ2-7; cdr3_nt: TGTGCCAGCAGCTTGGTTGAGCGGGGTATCTCCCCATACGAGCAGTACTTC; cdr3_aa: CASSLVERGISPYEQYF
v_call: TRBV2; clone_size: NA; d_call: TRBD2; j_call: TRBJ2-1; cdr3_nt: TGTGCCAGCAGTCCGCCGGGACTAGGAATAGCAAATGAGCAGTTCTTC; cdr3_aa: CASSPPGLGIANEQFF
v_call: TRBV18; clone_size: NA; d_call: NA; j_call: TRBJ1-1; cdr3_nt: TGTGCCAGCTCACCACAGAGGAACACTGAAGCTTTCTTT; cdr3_aa: CASSPQRNTEAFF
v_call: TRBV29-1; clone_size: few; d_call: TRBD1; j_call: TRBJ1-1; cdr3_nt: TGCAGCGTACGGGCAGGGACAGGGAGCACTGAAGCTTTCTTT; cdr3_aa: CSVRAGTGSTEAFF
v_call: TRBV2; clone_size: NA; d_call: NA; j_call: TRBJ2-1; cdr3_nt: TGTGCCAGCCGAGCTAAGCATGAGCAGTTCTTC; cdr3_aa: CASRAKHEQFF
v_call: TRBV6-5; clone_size: NA; d_call: TRBD1; j_call: TRBJ2-3; cdr3_nt: TGTGCCAGCAGACCGGCAGGGGGAGTAGATACGCAGTATTTT; cdr3_aa: CASRPAGGVDTQYF
v_call: TRBV5-1; clone_size: NA; d_call: TRBD1; j_call: TRBJ2-2; cdr3_nt: TGCGCCAGCAGCTACCGACAGGGGGCAACCGGGGAGCTGTTTTTT; cdr3_aa: CASSYRQGATGELFF
v_call: TRBV5-5; clone_size: few; d_call: TRBD1; j_call: TRBJ2-2; cdr3_nt: TGTGCCAGCAGTCGACAGGGTATAGAGCTGTTTTTT; cdr3_aa: CASSRQGIELFF
v_call: TRBV6-2/TRBV6-3; clone_size: once; d_call: NA; j_call: TRBJ2-7; cdr3_nt: TGTGCCAGCAGTTACTGGGACACGGTGGGAGCGCGGGAGCAGTACTTC; cdr3_aa: CASSYWDTVGAREQYF
v_call: TRBV5-1; clone_size: NA; d_call: NA; j_call: TRBJ1-3; cdr3_nt: TGCGCCAGCAGCTTGGGACACAGTGGAAACACCATATATTTT; cdr3_aa: CASSLGHSGNTIYF
v_call: TRBV5-4; clone_size: once; d_call: NA; j_call: TRBJ2-2; cdr3_nt: TGTGCCAGCAGGTCCCTGAGTGGCACCGGGGAGCTGTTTTTT; cdr3_aa: CASRSLSGTGELFF